This T cell receptor beta chain was obtained from a study of persistence of HIV-infected CD4 T cells. Whole-study results and caveats: CMV- and Gag-responding cells had lower TCRbeta richness than CD3/CD28-responding cells.

As concerns this clone: The antigen remains undetermined.

The germline gives CDR1 GTSNPN, CDR2 SVGIG (reference sequence). The CDR3 has 17 residues. Trimming removed 1 base at V and 4 bases at J, with 17 bases between. The stimulus was lysate of CMV-infected fibroblasts, 10 ug/mL. Sorted nonresponding memory CD4+ T cells were CD40L-negative, CD69-negative, CD45RO-high. Plasma HIV-1 RNA stayed below 50 copies/mL for at least 4 years. Donors had CD4+ T cell counts above 400 cells/uL and were CMV-seropositive. Stimulated PBMCs had first been depleted of CD8+ T cells. The libraries were made with immunoSEQ version 4 in survey mode. Assay: immunoSEQ multiplex PCR; the TCRdb copy retains only in-frame clones and omits some. Found here are fewer than 35,000 clones, 82% of them singletons; the top ten hold approximately 6.5%.

The sequence was obtained from an adult woman with HIV who was CMV-seropositive. The sample was CD4+ T cells sorted from PBMCs after approximately 19-hour stimulation, taken from a patient who received antiretroviral therapy. The rearrangement links TRBV30 to TRBJ1-6; a weak D match, TRBD1 (5 bases). As DNA, the CDR3 is TGTGCCTGGAGTGCAGGGCCTCCTCGAAATTATAATTCACCCCTCCACTTT. This translates into CAWSAGPPRNYNSPLHF.